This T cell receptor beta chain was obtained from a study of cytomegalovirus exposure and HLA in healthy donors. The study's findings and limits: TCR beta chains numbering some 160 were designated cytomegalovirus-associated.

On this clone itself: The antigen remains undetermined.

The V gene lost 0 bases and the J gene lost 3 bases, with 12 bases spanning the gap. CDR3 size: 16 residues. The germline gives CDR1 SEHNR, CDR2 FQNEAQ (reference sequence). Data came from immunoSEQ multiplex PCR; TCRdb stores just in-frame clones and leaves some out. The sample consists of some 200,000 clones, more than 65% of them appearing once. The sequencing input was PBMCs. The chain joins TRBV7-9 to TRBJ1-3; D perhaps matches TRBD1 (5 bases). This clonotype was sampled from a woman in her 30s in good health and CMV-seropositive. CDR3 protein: CASSLASGGVGNTIYF. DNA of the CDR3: TGTGCCAGCAGCTTAGCCTCGGGAGGGGTTGGAAACACCATATATTTT. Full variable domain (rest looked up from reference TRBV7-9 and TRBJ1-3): DTGVSQNPRHKITKRGQNVTFRCDPISEHNRLYWYRQTLGQGPEFLTYFQNEAQLEKSRLLSDRFSAERPKGSFSTLEIQRTEQGDSAMYLCASSLASGGVGNTIYFGEGSWLTVV.